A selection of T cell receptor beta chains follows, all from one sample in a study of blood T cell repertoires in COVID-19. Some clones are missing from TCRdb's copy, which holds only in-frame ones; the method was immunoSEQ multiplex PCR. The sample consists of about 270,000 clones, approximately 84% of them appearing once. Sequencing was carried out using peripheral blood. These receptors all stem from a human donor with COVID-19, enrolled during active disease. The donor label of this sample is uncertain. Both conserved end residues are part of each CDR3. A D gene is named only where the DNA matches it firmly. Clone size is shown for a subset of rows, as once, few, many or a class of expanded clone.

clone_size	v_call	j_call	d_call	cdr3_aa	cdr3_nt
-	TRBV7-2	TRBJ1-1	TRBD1	CASSRNPQGASTEAFF	TGTGCCAGCAGCCGTAACCCGCAGGGGGCCAGCACTGAAGCTTTCTTT
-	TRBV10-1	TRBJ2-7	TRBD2	CASTRLAGGENEQYF	TGCGCCAGCACCCGGCTAGCGGGAGGCGAGAACGAGCAGTACTTC
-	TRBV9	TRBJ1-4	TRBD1	CASSSQGGINEKLFF	TGTGCCAGCAGCTCCCAGGGGGGTATTAATGAAAAACTGTTTTTT
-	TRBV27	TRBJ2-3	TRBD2	CASSHGEGDTQYF	TGTGCCAGCAGCCACGGGGAGGGAGATACGCAGTATTTT
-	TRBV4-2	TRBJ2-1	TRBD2	CASSQVPSGTSGNVEQFF	TGTGCCAGCAGCCAAGTCCCCTCAGGGACTAGCGGGAACGTTGAGCAGTTCTTC
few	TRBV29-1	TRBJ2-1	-	CSVVLEGHPIEQFF	TGCAGCGTTGTTCTTGAAGGACATCCAATTGAGCAGTTCTTC
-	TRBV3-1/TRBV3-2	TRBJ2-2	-	CASSQWATNTGELFF	TGTGCCAGCAGCCAATGGGCCACGAACACCGGGGAGCTGTTTTTT
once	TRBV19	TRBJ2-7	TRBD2	CASSGGNSYEQYF	TGTGCCTCTAGCGGGGGTAACTCCTACGAGCAGTACTTC
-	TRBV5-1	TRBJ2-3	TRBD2	CASIRTSGSSTDTQYF	TGCGCCAGCATAAGGACTAGCGGGTCTAGCACAGATACGCAGTATTTT
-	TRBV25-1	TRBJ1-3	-	CASRDDRSSGNTIYF	TGTGCCAGCAGAGATGACAGGTCCTCTGGAAACACCATATATTTT
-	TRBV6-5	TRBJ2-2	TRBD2	CASSYGGGGPTGELFF	TGTGCCAGCAGTTACGGCGGGGGAGGACCCACCGGGGAGCTGTTTTTT
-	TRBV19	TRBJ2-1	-	CASSIVEGAPSYNEQFF	TGTGCCAGTAGTATAGTGGAAGGGGCTCCTTCCTACAATGAGCAGTTCTTC
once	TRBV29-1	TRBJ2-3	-	CSTTTATPQSRGSTDTQYF	TGCAGCACAACAACAGCAACCCCCCAGAGCCGGGGGAGCACAGATACGCAGTATTTT
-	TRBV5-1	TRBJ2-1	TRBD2	CASSPRGTSSNEQFF	TGCGCCAGCAGCCCCCGCGGGACTAGTAGCAATGAGCAGTTCTTC
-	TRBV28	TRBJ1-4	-	CASSLLSKLFF	TGTGCCAGCAGTTTACTCTCAAAACTGTTTTTT
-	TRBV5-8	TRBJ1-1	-	CASRVLTGVNTEAFF	TGTGCCAGCAGGGTCTTAACGGGGGTAAACACTGAAGCTTTCTTT
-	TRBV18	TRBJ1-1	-	CASSPGETEAFF	TGTGCCAGCTCACCAGGTGAGACTGAAGCTTTCTTT
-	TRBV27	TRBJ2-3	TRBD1	CASSLTGTGGTDTQYF	TGTGCCAGCAGTCTTACCGGGACAGGGGGCACAGATACGCAGTATTTT
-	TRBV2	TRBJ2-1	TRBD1	CASKEDRGPYNEQFF	TGTGCCAGCAAAGAGGACAGGGGCCCCTACAATGAGCAGTTCTTC
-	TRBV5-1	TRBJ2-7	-	CASSLGYGEKIEQYF	TGCGCCAGCAGCTTGGGGTACGGGGAAAAGATCGAGCAGTACTTC
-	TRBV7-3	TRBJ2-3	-	CASSPEVRGAPTDTQYF	TGTGCCAGCAGCCCCGAGGTCCGCGGGGCCCCCACAGATACGCAGTATTTT
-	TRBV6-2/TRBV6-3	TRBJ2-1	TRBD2	CASSGLAGGLKQFF	TGTGCCAGCAGTGGACTAGCGGGAGGACTAAAGCAGTTCTTC
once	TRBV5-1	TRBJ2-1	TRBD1	CASSSTGIALGGEQFF	TGCGCCAGCAGCTCGACAGGGATAGCATTAGGTGGTGAGCAGTTCTTC
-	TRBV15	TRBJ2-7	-	CATSRDGATYEQYF	TGTGCCACCAGCAGAGATGGGGCTACCTACGAGCAGTACTTC
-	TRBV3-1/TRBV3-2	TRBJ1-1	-	CASSQTPRNTEAFF	TGTGCCAGCAGCCAAACTCCAAGGAACACTGAAGCTTTCTTT
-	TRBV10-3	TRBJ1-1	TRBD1	CAISESGQGTSSEAFF	TGTGCCATCAGTGAGTCGGGACAGGGGACATCGAGTGAAGCTTTCTTT
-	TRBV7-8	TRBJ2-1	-	CASSPSRGAGNEQFF	TGTGCCAGCAGCCCCTCCAGGGGCGCCGGCAATGAGCAGTTCTTC
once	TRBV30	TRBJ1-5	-	CAWSVDFNPQHF	TGTGCCTGGAGTGTAGACTTCAACCCCCAGCATTTT
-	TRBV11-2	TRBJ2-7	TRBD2	CASSLRGAGASSYEQYF	TGTGCCAGCAGCCTTAGAGGGGCGGGAGCGAGCTCCTACGAGCAGTACTTC
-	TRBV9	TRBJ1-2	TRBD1	CASSVGPRQGPEGGYTF	TGTGCCAGCAGCGTAGGGCCACGACAGGGCCCTGAAGGGGGCTACACCTTC
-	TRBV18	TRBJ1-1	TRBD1	CASSLTPDRGDTEAFF	TGTGCCAGCTCACTAACTCCGGACAGGGGGGACACTGAAGCTTTCTTT
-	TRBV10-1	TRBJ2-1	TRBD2	CASSEGMGLATNNEQFF	TGCGCCAGCAGTGAGGGAATGGGACTAGCGACCAACAATGAGCAGTTCTTC
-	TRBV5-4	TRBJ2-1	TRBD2	CASSLDLAGGNEQFF	TGTGCCAGCAGCTTGGATCTAGCCGGGGGGAATGAGCAGTTCTTC
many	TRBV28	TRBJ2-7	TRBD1	CASSRTGQSYEQYF	TGTGCCAGCAGTCGGACAGGGCAATCCTACGAGCAGTACTTC
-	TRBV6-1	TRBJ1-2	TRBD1	CASSDQGGYGYTF	TGTGCCAGCAGTGATCAGGGGGGCTATGGCTACACCTTC
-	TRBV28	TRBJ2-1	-	CASSLGTLSPTYNEQFF	TGTGCCAGCAGTTTAGGGACACTAAGTCCCACCTACAATGAGCAGTTCTTC